This T cell receptor beta chain was obtained from a study of regulatory T cells in long-lasting Graves disease. Time point in this sample: newly diagnosed GD, antithyroid drugs for less than 3 months. The authors made the TCR library using RNA they extracted from PBMCs. With iRepertoire HTBI primers and Arm-PCR of CDR3 regions, TCR beta libraries were built. MiXCR, applied by TCRdb to the multiplex PCR reads, yields one record per CDR3 protein. The sample lists about 620,000 distinct CDR3 sequences, approximately 15% occurring once. Study results and limitations: TRBV28, TRBJ1-2 and TRBJ2-5 were segments that persistent disease favored.

Trimming took off 7 bases at V and 3 bases at J, with 13 bases between the two ends. CDR3 size: 13 residues. Looked up from germline, CDR1 is SGHAT and CDR2 is FQNNGV. This clonotype was detected many times. Its target is unknown. These same data were also listed under a study on T cells in Graves' hyperthyroidism and ophthalmopathy. From that report: Carried out on the TCR CDR3, a first-round RT-PCR used the HTBI primer set.

V usage is TRBV11-2 and J usage is TRBJ2-7; no reliable D call. This sequence was found in a woman aged 30 to 39 with Graves disease. This specimen consisted of peripheral blood mononuclear cells (PBMCs), obtained at new diagnosis, from a patient treated with antithyroid drugs. The CDR3 loop is CASKKMTGYEQYF. CDR3 sequence (DNA): TGTGCCAGCAAGAAGATGACTGGCTACGAGCAGTACTTC.